A selection of T cell receptor beta chains follows, all from one sample in a study of cytotoxic CD8 clonotypes in ibrutinib-treated CLL. Clones were read by immunoSEQ multiplex PCR, and TCRdb kept only the in-frame ones, dropping some. Found here are some 70,000 clones, roughly nine tenths of them singletons; the top ten hold around 3.1%. Here the sequenced sample was PBMCs, taken after 12 months of ibrutinib treatment. These TCRs come from a human donor with chronic lymphocytic leukemia. Each CDR3 is given with its conserved first and last residue. Fields, in order: V gene, J gene, D gene, CDR3 DNA, CDR3 protein. A D gene is named only where the DNA matches it firmly.

>TRBV5-1|TRBJ1-5|NA
TGCGCCAGCAGCTTGGGGCAGGGTGATCAGCCCCAGCATTTT
CASSLGQGDQPQHF
>TRBV30|TRBJ2-1|NA
TGTGCCTGGAGTAGTTATAAGCGTACGGTTGTCAATGAGCAGTTCTTC
CAWSSYKRTVVNEQFF
>TRBV7-8|TRBJ1-1|NA
TGTGCCAGCAGCTTAGGGGTACAGATGAACACTGAAGCTTTCTTT
CASSLGVQMNTEAFF
>TRBV18|TRBJ1-1|NA
TGTGCCAGCTCACCATTCAAGACGACGGGCACTGAAGCTTTCTTT
CASSPFKTTGTEAFF
>TRBV6-1|TRBJ2-7|TRBD2
TGTGCCAGCAGTGAACCAGGGGCGGCTAGCGGGCCCTACGAGCAGTACTTC
CASSEPGAASGPYEQYF
>TRBV11-3|TRBJ2-1|TRBD2
TGTGCCAGCAGCATCTCTAGCGGGAGAAGGAATGAGCAGTTCTTC
CASSISSGRRNEQFF
>TRBV4-1|TRBJ1-2|TRBD1
TGCGCCAGCAGCCAGCCAGGACAGGGGTATGGCTACACCTTC
CASSQPGQGYGYTF
>TRBV2|TRBJ1-5|NA
TGTGCCAGCAGGACCCAAGACAGGAATAGCAATCAGCCCCAGCATTTT
CASRTQDRNSNQPQHF
>TRBV9|TRBJ2-2|NA
TGTGCCAGCAGTGGCCGGGCGTTGGGGGGCGGGGAGCTGTTTTTT
CASSGRALGGGELFF
>TRBV19|TRBJ1-2|TRBD1
TGTGCCAGTAGTCGGGGACAGGATTCGACTGGCTACACCTTC
CASSRGQDSTGYTF
>TRBV19|TRBJ1-1|NA
TGTGCCAGTAGTATACAGGGACCGCTTATGAACACTGAAGCTTTCTTT
CASSIQGPLMNTEAFF
>TRBV6-1|TRBJ2-5|NA
TGTGCCAGCAGTCATAGTACAGGGCTGGAGGAGACCCAGTACTTC
CASSHSTGLEETQYF
>TRBV4-1|TRBJ1-5|NA
TGCGCCAGCAGCCCCGGGAGGGGGATCTATAGCAATCAGCCCCAGCATTTT
CASSPGRGIYSNQPQHF
>TRBV6-1|TRBJ2-1|NA
TGTGCCAGCAGCGGACTATACGACGGGGATGAGCAGTTCTTC
CASSGLYDGDEQFF